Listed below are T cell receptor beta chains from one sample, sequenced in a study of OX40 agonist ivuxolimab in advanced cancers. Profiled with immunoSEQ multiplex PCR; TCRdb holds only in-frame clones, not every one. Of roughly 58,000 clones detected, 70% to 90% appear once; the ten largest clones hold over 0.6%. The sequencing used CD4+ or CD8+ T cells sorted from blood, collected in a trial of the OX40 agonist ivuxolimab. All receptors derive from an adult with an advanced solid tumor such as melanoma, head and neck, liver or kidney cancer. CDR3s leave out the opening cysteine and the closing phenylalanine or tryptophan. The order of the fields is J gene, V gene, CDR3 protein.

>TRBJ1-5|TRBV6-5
ASTPPGGDQPQH
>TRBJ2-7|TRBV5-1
ASSLATGDEQY
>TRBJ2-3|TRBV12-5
ASGPGQGGTDTQY
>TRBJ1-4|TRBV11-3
ASSPGSANEKLF
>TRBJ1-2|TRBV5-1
ASSVGQGRNYGYI
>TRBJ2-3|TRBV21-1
ASSKPRLGEFTDTQY
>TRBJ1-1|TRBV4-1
ASSQDWASRGTEAF
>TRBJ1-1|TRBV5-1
ASSWTLLTEAF
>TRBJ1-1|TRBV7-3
ASSFEMNTEAF
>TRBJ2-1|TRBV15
ATSSRRDRGRDEQF
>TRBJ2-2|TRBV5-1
ASTANPAGGHTGELF
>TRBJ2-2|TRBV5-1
ASSLAGTSGRGTGELF
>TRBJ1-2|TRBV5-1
ASSLAQGADGYT
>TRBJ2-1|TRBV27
ASIPEGYNEQF
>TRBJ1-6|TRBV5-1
ASSLGIGQGNSPLH
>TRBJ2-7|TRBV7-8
ASSFRPAILAGDEQY
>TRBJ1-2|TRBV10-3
AISESYVATYGYT
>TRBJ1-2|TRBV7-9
ASSSGRNYGYT
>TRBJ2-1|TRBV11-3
ASSSRQGSYNEQF
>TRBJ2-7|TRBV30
AWSVVGYEQY
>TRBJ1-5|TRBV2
ASSVFGQPQH
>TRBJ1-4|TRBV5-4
ASSSTPGTGNEKLF
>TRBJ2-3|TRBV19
ASSPYGLGGGTDTQY
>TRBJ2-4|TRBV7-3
ASSLGPGGNIQY
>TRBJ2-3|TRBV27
ASSLYPSPDTQY
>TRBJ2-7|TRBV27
ASSPRSPAGTYEQY
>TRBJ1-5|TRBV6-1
ASSVETGGFQPQH
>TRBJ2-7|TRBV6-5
ASSPALGAYEQY
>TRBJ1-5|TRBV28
ASTAQGKGQPQH
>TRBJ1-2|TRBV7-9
ASSRSNYGYT
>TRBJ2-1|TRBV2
ASSENSGGANEQF
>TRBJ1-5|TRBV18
ASSPPEGPQH
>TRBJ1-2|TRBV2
ASRPNPHALV
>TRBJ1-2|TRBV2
ASSGTGGRGYT
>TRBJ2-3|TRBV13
ASSPKLSRTDTQY
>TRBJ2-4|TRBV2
ASLRETQAKNIQY
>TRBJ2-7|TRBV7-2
ASSLGRNYEQY
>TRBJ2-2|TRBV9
ASTLAPGAGGTGELF